These 28 T cell receptor beta chains were sequenced from one sample in a study of CD8 T cells in Susac syndrome. The RNA input was about 0.5 to 1 ug, and it was reverse transcribed with random hexamers. TCRdb reanalysed the immunoSEQ multiplex PCR reads using MiXCR and keeps one entry per CDR3 protein. The table includes approximately 120,000 distinct CDR3 sequences, approximately 89% detected once. Sequenced input: CD8+ T cells from PBMCs. These receptors all stem from a human donor with multiple sclerosis.

This clonotype was seen once. The CDR3 nucleotides are TGCGCCAGCAGCTTTTCCGGGCCTGAAGCTTTCTTT. It yields the protein CASSFSGPEAFF. V and J are TRBV5-1 and TRBJ1-1; D is unresolved. Germline-derived CDR1 and CDR2 are SGHRS and YFSETQ. This CDR3 is built from 12 residues. Trimming pared 2 bases from V and 6 bases from J, leaving 8 bases between.

The V and J genes are TRBV3-1 and TRBJ2-1; 11 bases line up with TRBD1. Germline V gene data show CDR1 as LGHDT and CDR2 as YNNKEL (reference sequence). This CDR3 is built from 16 residues. J was trimmed by 8 bases and V by 4 bases; bases with no gene match: 10. The chain's CDR3 is CASSLRRDRGSDEQFF. The CDR3 DNA reads TGTGCCAGCAGCCTCCGCCGGGACAGGGGGAGCGATGAGCAGTTCTTC.

CDR3 nucleotides: TGTGCCAGCAGTTATCGGGGGAGGAACACTGAAGCTTTCTTT. Its translation is CASSYRGRNTEAFF. The genes are TRBV6-5 and TRBJ1-1, with D tentatively TRBD1 (5 bases). CDR1 and CDR2 from the germline V gene are MNHEY and SVGAGI. Trimming removed 3 bases from V and 1 base from J, with 9 bases in between. The CDR3 sequence is 14 residues long.

The gene calls are TRBV6-2 or TRBV6-3 and TRBJ2-7, with 7 bases fitting TRBD1. With V trimmed by 0 bases and J by 5 bases, 1 base remained unmatched. Germline V gene data show CDR1 as MNHEY and CDR2 as SVGEGT. CDR3 length: 13 amino acids. This chain's CDR3 is CASSYSTGNEQYF. DNA for the CDR3: TGTGCCAGCAGTTACTCGACAGGGAACGAGCAGTACTTC.

The chain combines TRBV12-3 or TRBV12-4 with TRBJ1-1; the D is unclear. The CDR3 contains 12 residues. V lost 7 bases and J 8 bases, leaving 14 bases between the germline ends. This CDR3 is CASTSDPREAFF. The CDR3 region has the DNA TGTGCCAGCACGTCGGATCCGCGAGAAGCTTTCTTT.

This chain uses TRBV6-1 with TRBJ2-7, with 12 positions matching TRBD2. The CDR3 runs to 16 residues. CDR1 MNHNS and CDR2 SASEGT come from the germline V gene. V dropped 5 bases and J dropped 3; count of bases not matched to a gene: 8. CDR3 in amino acids: CASSTLAGGTLYEQYF. The CDR3, as DNA: TGTGCCAGCAGTACGCTAGCGGGAGGGACGCTCTACGAGCAGTACTTC.

The chain is built from TRBV5-1 and TRBJ2-3; TRBD2 might be the D (5 bases). The CDR3 contains 15 residues. Deletions cut 1 base from V and 4 bases from J, with 13 bases between. Looked up from germline, CDR1 is SGHRS and CDR2 is YFSETQ. In DNA form, the CDR3 reads TGCGCCAGCAGCTTGTCTGAGGGTACCGCAGATACGCAGTATTTT. Its protein product is CASSLSEGTADTQYF.

This chain connects TRBV12-3 or TRBV12-4 to TRBJ1-2; no firm D call. There are 13 residues in the CDR3. Between the trimmed V and J ends, which lost 1 base and 4 bases, there was a span of 7 bases. CDR3 nucleotides: TGTGCCAGCAGTTTAGGCCCAGCCTATGGCTACACCTTC. The encoded protein is CASSLGPAYGYTF.

The sample holds one count of this clonotype. This chain links TRBV6-5 with TRBJ2-5, with D perhaps matching TRBD1 (6 bases). V lost 8 bases to trimming and J lost 2 bases, with 15 bases between them. Looked up from germline, CDR1 is MNHEY and CDR2 is SVGAGI. This CDR3 is 14 amino acids long. The CDR3 nucleotides are TGTGCCAGCTGGGTAGGGGGTCTACAAGAGACCCAGTACTTC. Translating gives CASWVGGLQETQYF.

The chain employs TRBV27 and TRBJ1-2, with 12 bases matching TRBD1. V gave up 5 bases and J gave up 3 bases; unmatched junction bases: 7. Germline V gene lookup returns CDR1 MNHEY and CDR2 SMNVEV (reference sequence). The CDR3 totals 16 residues. The CDR3 nucleotides read TGTGCCAGCAGTCTAGGGACAGGGGGCGCGCACTATGGCTACACCTTC. This translates into CASSLGTGGAHYGYTF.

The chain has TRBV7-2 and TRBJ1-5; 7 nucleotides agree with TRBD1. Germline CDR1 reads SGHTA; CDR2 reads FQGNSA. This CDR3 is built from 16 residues. The ends lost 1 base at V and 6 bases at J; junction bases unmatched: 9. CDR3 sequence: CASSLGETGITQPQHF. CDR3 coding DNA: TGTGCCAGCAGCTTAGGTGAGACAGGGATTACTCAGCCCCAGCATTTT. The full variable domain, rest sourced from reference TRBV7-2 and TRBJ1-5, is GAGVSQSPSNKVTEKGKDVELRCDPISGHTALYWYRQSLGQGLEFLIYFQGNSAPDKSGLPSDRFSAERTGGSVSTLTIQRTQQEDSAVYLCASSLGETGITQPQHFGDGTRLSIL.

V and J are TRBV20-1 and TRBJ1-2; 7 nucleotides line up with TRBD1. There are 13 residues in the CDR3. V shed 1 base and J 7 bases; nucleotides not matched to a gene: 6. Germline CDR1 and CDR2: DFQATT and SNEGSKA (reference sequence). This chain's CDR3 is CSARGADRSGYTF. Here the CDR3 DNA reads TGCAGTGCTAGAGGGGCGGACAGGTCTGGCTACACCTTC.

This rearrangement joins TRBV9 to TRBJ2-5; D uncertain. Trimming took off 3 bases at V and 3 bases at J, with 9 bases between the two ends. The CDR3 totals 13 residues. Per germline, CDR1 SGDLS and CDR2 YYNGEE. The CDR3 DNA is TGTGCCAGCAGCGGTCGGACGGAAGAGACCCAGTACTTC. Protein product: CASSGRTEETQYF.

This clonotype appeared once. The chain uses TRBV4-3 and TRBJ1-2; no clear D. The CDR3 totals 15 residues. Germline assignment: CDR1 LGHNA and CDR2 YSLEER. Trimming removed 0 bases from V and 2 bases from J, with 10 bases in between. DNA for the CDR3: TGCGCCAGCAGCCAAGATTCCACGGGGAACTATGGCTACACCTTC. Protein: CASSQDSTGNYGYTF.

V gene TRBV3-1 combines with J gene TRBJ2-3; D gene uncertain. The CDR3 has 14 amino acids. Germline CDR1 is LGHDT and CDR2 is YNNKEL (reference sequence). The V gene lost 1 base and the J gene lost 2 bases, with 7 bases spanning the gap. For the CDR3, the DNA is TGTGCCAGCAGCCAAGCTCGGATCACAGATACGCAGTATTTT. Its translation is CASSQARITDTQYF.

The CDR3 sequence: CSGGKGTGRYGYTF. DNA of the CDR3: TGCAGCGGTGGCAAGGGGACGGGCCGCTATGGCTACACCTTC. The rearrangement uses TRBV29-1 and TRBJ1-2; D is possibly TRBD1 (5 bases). The V end lost 7 bases, the J end lost 4 bases, and 19 bases lay between the germline ends. Germline V lookup: CDR1 SQVTM, CDR2 ANQGSEA. The CDR3 has 14 residues. Full variable domain (rest looked up from reference TRBV29-1 and TRBJ1-2): SAVISQKPSRDICQRGTSLTIQCQVDSQVTMMFWYRQQPGQSLTLIATANQGSEATYESGFVIDKFPISRPNLTFSTLTVSNMSPEDSSIYLCSGGKGTGRYGYTFGSGTRLTVV.

This clonotype has just one count. The J gene is TRBJ1-6, the V gene TRBV13; TRBD1 might be the D (5 bases). The CDR3 covers 15 residues. Trimming took off 5 bases at V and 5 bases at J, with 13 bases between the two ends. Germline CDR1 PRHDT, CDR2 FYEKMQ (reference sequence). CDR3 sequence: CASSDTGENNSPLHF. CDR3 sequence (DNA): TGTGCCAGCAGCGATACAGGAGAAAATAATTCACCCCTCCACTTT.

In its sample, this clonotype was seen a few times. The rearrangement uses TRBV3-1 and TRBJ2-7; TRBD2 matches 8 bases. Trimming took 4 bases from V and 3 from J; bases not matched to a gene: 2. The CDR3 has 13 residues. The germline V gene has CDR1 LGHDT and CDR2 YNNKEL (reference sequence). The CDR3, as DNA: TGTGCCAGCAGCCCGGGACTAGTCTACGAGCAGTACTTC. Protein product: CASSPGLVYEQYF.

The chain combines TRBV3-1 with TRBJ2-5; TRBD2 aligns across 9 bases. J gave up 5 bases and V 4 bases, and 5 bases lay outside the gene matches. Germline V gene sequence: CDR1 LGHDT, CDR2 YNNKEL (reference sequence). The CDR3 runs 14 residues. This CDR3 is CASSLPSGKETQYF. CDR3 bases: TGTGCCAGCAGCCTCCCTAGCGGGAAGGAGACCCAGTACTTC.

The rearrangement uses TRBV7-2 and TRBJ1-1; possibly TRBD1 for D (5 bases). The CDR3 consists of 15 residues. Germline-derived CDR1 and CDR2 are SGHTA and FQGNSA. Trimming took off 0 bases at V and 3 bases at J, with 11 bases between the two ends. CDR3 sequence reads: CASSLATGWDTEAFF. CDR3 DNA: TGTGCCAGCAGCTTAGCCACAGGTTGGGACACTGAAGCTTTCTTT.

This sequence joins TRBV29-1 and TRBJ1-2; D gene unclear. The CDR3 contains 12 residues. Germline V gene lookup returns CDR1 SQVTM and CDR2 ANQGSEA. The V and J ends lost 7 bases and 4 bases respectively, with 13 bases between them. The CDR3 DNA follows: TGCAGCGGGCGGTCGAGTACCTATGGCTACACCTTC. Encoded protein: CSGRSSTYGYTF.

The chain employs TRBV2 and TRBJ2-1; D unclear. The germline gives CDR1 SNHLY, CDR2 FYNNEI. Trimming removed 3 bases from V and 4 bases from J, with 13 bases in between. There are 15 residues in the CDR3. The CDR3 nucleotides read TGTGCCAGCAGTGAGTATCTCCCGAGGTACAATGAGCAGTTCTTC. This encodes CASSEYLPRYNEQFF.

The chain has TRBV12-3 or TRBV12-4 and TRBJ2-7, with 7 nucleotides matching TRBD1. V lost 6 bases and J lost 4; bases outside the gene matches: 6. The CDR3 contains 13 residues. As DNA, the CDR3 is TGTGCCAGCAGCATAGGGGGCCAGTACGAGCAGTACTTC. Residues: CASSIGGQYEQYF.

The V gene is TRBV4-1, the J gene TRBJ2-7; 9 nucleotides align to TRBD1. The CDR3 loop spans 13 amino acids. Trimming cost V 4 bases and J 6 bases; bases outside gene matches: 4. Germline CDR1 and CDR2: MGHRA and YSYEKL. The CDR3 region is CASSPGTGTEQYF. The CDR3 DNA reads TGCGCCAGCAGCCCCGGGACAGGGACCGAGCAGTACTTC.

This clonotype was observed a single time. The chain links TRBV27 to TRBJ2-7; tentatively, D is TRBD2 (5 bases). V was cut by 5 bases and J by 4 bases, with 15 bases left in between. Germline loops: CDR1 MNHEY, CDR2 SMNVEV (reference sequence). This CDR3 is 14 amino acids long. Here the CDR3 reads CASSPTNSLYEQYF. Here the CDR3 DNA reads TGTGCCAGCAGTCCGACTAACTCCTTATACGAGCAGTACTTC.

V and J are TRBV20-1 and TRBJ2-7; D may be TRBD2 (6 bases). The CDR3 runs to 13 residues. The germline V gene has CDR1 DFQATT and CDR2 SNEGSKA (reference sequence). V was pared by 2 bases and J by 5 bases, with 13 bases between. The CDR3 nucleotides read TGCAGTGCTAGATTTGGGGGAGGTAACGAGCAGTACTTC. As protein: CSARFGGGNEQYF.

V usage is TRBV19 and J usage is TRBJ2-4; TRBD2 is a possible D gene (6 bases). V was trimmed by 5 bases and J by 2 bases, leaving 10 bases between them. Germline-derived CDR1 and CDR2 are LNHDA and SQIVND (reference sequence). CDR3 length: 14 residues. The CDR3: CASSFGGPKNIQYF. DNA of the CDR3: TGTGCCAGTAGTTTCGGGGGTCCCAAAAACATTCAGTACTTC.

The rearrangement joins TRBV7-9 to TRBJ2-7; possibly TRBD2 for D (6 bases). V was clipped by 8 bases and J by 2 bases, with 10 bases between them. Germline V gives CDR1 SEHNR, CDR2 FQNEAQ (reference sequence). This CDR3 region has 12 residues. The CDR3 here is CASGGNPYEQYF. The CDR3 bases are TGTGCCAGCGGGGGGAACCCCTACGAGCAGTACTTC.